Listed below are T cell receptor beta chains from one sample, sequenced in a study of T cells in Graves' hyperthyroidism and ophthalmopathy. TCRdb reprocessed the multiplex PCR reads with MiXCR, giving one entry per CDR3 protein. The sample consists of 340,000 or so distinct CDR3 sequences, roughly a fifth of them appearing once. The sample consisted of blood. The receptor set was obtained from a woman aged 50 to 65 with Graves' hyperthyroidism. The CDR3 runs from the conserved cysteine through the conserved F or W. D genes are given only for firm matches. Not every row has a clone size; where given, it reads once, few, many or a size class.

CDR3aa: CASSLWPGQGGTDTQYF
CDR3nt: TGTGCCAGCAGTTTATGGCCGGGACAGGGAGGCACAGATACGCAGTATTTT
d_gene: TRBD1
abundance: many
j_gene: TRBJ2-3
v_gene: TRBV28

CDR3aa: CASSDYRDKETQYF
CDR3nt: TGTGCCAGCAGCGACTACCGGGACAAAGAGACCCAGTACTTC
d_gene: NA
abundance: many
j_gene: TRBJ2-5
v_gene: TRBV7-9

CDR3aa: CASSLAPRSSSYNSPLHF
CDR3nt: TGTGCCAGCAGTTTAGCCCCCCGCTCTAGCTCCTATAATTCACCCCTCCACTTT
d_gene: NA
abundance: few
j_gene: TRBJ1-6
v_gene: TRBV12-3/TRBV12-4

CDR3aa: CASSSPMTGVFVTEAFF
CDR3nt: TGTGCCAGCAGTTCGCCGATGACAGGGGTCTTCGTCACTGAAGCTTTCTTT
d_gene: TRBD1
abundance: many
j_gene: TRBJ1-1
v_gene: TRBV27

CDR3aa: CASSHASGGLSSTDTQYF
CDR3nt: TGTGCCAGCAGCCACGCTAGCGGGGGGCTATCTAGCACAGATACGCAGTATTTT
d_gene: TRBD2
abundance: NA
j_gene: TRBJ2-3
v_gene: TRBV2

CDR3aa: CSATNRGLLDEQYF
CDR3nt: TGCAGTGCGACTAACAGGGGCCTCCTGGACGAGCAGTACTTC
d_gene: TRBD1
abundance: NA
j_gene: TRBJ2-7
v_gene: TRBV20-1

CDR3aa: CSVEGAGTDTQYF
CDR3nt: TGCAGCGTTGAAGGTGCTGGCACAGATACGCAGTATTTT
d_gene: NA
abundance: few
j_gene: TRBJ2-3
v_gene: TRBV29-1

CDR3aa: CASSQELGAPRGDTQYF
CDR3nt: TGTGCCAGCAGCCAAGAACTAGGAGCGCCGCGAGGGGATACGCAGTATTTT
d_gene: NA
abundance: NA
j_gene: TRBJ2-3
v_gene: TRBV14

CDR3aa: CSVWRGVNQPQHF
CDR3nt: TGCAGTGTGTGGAGGGGGGTCAATCAGCCCCAGCATTTT
d_gene: NA
abundance: many
j_gene: TRBJ1-5
v_gene: TRBV20-1

CDR3aa: CASSPLGAGGRGSTYEQYF
CDR3nt: TGCGCCAGCAGCCCTTTAGGAGCAGGGGGCCGCGGATCTACCTACGAGCAGTACTTC
d_gene: TRBD1
abundance: NA
j_gene: TRBJ2-7
v_gene: TRBV4-1

CDR3aa: CSARRGQGEQYF
CDR3nt: TGCAGTGCTAGAAGGGGACAGGGCGAGCAGTACTTC
d_gene: TRBD1
abundance: many
j_gene: TRBJ2-7
v_gene: TRBV20-1

CDR3aa: CAIRAGTVSPANYGYTF
CDR3nt: TGTGCCATCAGAGCCGGGACGGTCTCTCCTGCTAACTATGGCTACACCTTC
d_gene: NA
abundance: few
j_gene: TRBJ1-2
v_gene: TRBV10-3

CDR3aa: CASNRGGSTYEQYF
CDR3nt: TGCGCCAGCAATAGAGGCGGGTCAACCTACGAGCAGTACTTC
d_gene: NA
abundance: NA
j_gene: TRBJ2-7
v_gene: TRBV5-1

CDR3aa: CASRLTGGNQPQHF
CDR3nt: TGTGCCAGCAGGCTAACAGGGGGCAATCAGCCCCAGCATTTT
d_gene: TRBD1
abundance: many
j_gene: TRBJ1-5
v_gene: TRBV6-2/TRBV6-3

CDR3aa: CASSQDPRQYTDTQYF
CDR3nt: TGTGCCAGCAGCCAAGATCCCCGACAGTACACAGATACGCAGTATTTT
d_gene: NA
abundance: many
j_gene: TRBJ2-3
v_gene: TRBV3-1

CDR3aa: CASSEGERSLPYEQYF
CDR3nt: TGTGCCAGCAGTGAAGGTGAGAGGAGCCTTCCCTACGAGCAGTACTTC
d_gene: NA
abundance: NA
j_gene: TRBJ2-7
v_gene: TRBV6-1

CDR3aa: CASSRQEGLSGNTMYF
CDR3nt: TGTGCCAGTAGTAGACAGGAAGGTCTCTCTGGAAACACCATGTATTTT
d_gene: NA
abundance: few
j_gene: TRBJ1-3
v_gene: TRBV19

CDR3aa: CASSERGGARGANVLTF
CDR3nt: TGTGCCAGCAGCGAGCGGGGCGGGGCGCGGGGGGCCAACGTCCTGACTTTC
d_gene: TRBD2
abundance: NA
j_gene: TRBJ2-6
v_gene: TRBV3-1

CDR3aa: CSAKLLAGGYNEQFF
CDR3nt: TGCAGTGCTAAACTTCTAGCGGGAGGGTACAATGAGCAGTTCTTC
d_gene: TRBD2
abundance: many
j_gene: TRBJ2-1
v_gene: TRBV20-1

CDR3aa: CSARDLGLAGVEQYF
CDR3nt: TGCAGTGCTAGAGATTTAGGACTAGCGGGGGTCGAGCAGTACTTC
d_gene: TRBD2
abundance: NA
j_gene: TRBJ2-7
v_gene: TRBV20-1

CDR3aa: CASSSGQILQETQYF
CDR3nt: TGTGCCAGCAGTTCGGGACAGATCCTCCAAGAGACCCAGTACTTC
d_gene: TRBD1
abundance: many
j_gene: TRBJ2-5
v_gene: TRBV28

CDR3aa: CASSRQGTTEAFF
CDR3nt: TGTGCCAGCAGCCGACAGGGGACCACTGAAGCTTTCTTT
d_gene: TRBD1
abundance: many
j_gene: TRBJ1-1
v_gene: TRBV3-1

CDR3aa: CATSGAGGVETQYF
CDR3nt: TGTGCCACCAGTGGCGCGGGAGGCGTAGAGACCCAGTACTTC
d_gene: TRBD2
abundance: NA
j_gene: TRBJ2-5
v_gene: TRBV24-1

CDR3aa: CASTRTVSETEAFF
CDR3nt: TGTGCCAGCACCCGAACGGTATCGGAGACTGAAGCTTTCTTT
d_gene: NA
abundance: NA
j_gene: TRBJ1-1
v_gene: TRBV9

CDR3aa: CASSQQGAGGYTF
CDR3nt: TGTGCCAGCAGTCAACAGGGGGCGGGTGGCTACACCTTC
d_gene: TRBD1
abundance: many
j_gene: TRBJ1-2
v_gene: TRBV12-3/TRBV12-4

CDR3aa: CASSAGQGATSPGELFF
CDR3nt: TGTGCCAGCAGCGCGGGACAGGGGGCGACGTCTCCCGGGGAGCTGTTTTTT
d_gene: TRBD1
abundance: many
j_gene: TRBJ2-2
v_gene: TRBV9

CDR3aa: CASRKDRSTDTQYF
CDR3nt: TGTGCCAGTAGGAAGGACAGGAGCACAGATACGCAGTATTTT
d_gene: TRBD1
abundance: many
j_gene: TRBJ2-3
v_gene: TRBV19